The T cell receptor beta chain under discussion was sequenced for a study of T cell repertoires in cytomegalovirus infection. One entry per CDR3 protein, called by TCRdb with MiXCR from the reads. The sample has about 220,000 distinct CDR3 sequences, around 35% seen once. With regard to this clonotype: The antigen remains undetermined.

Study-wide points: Carriers of CMV plus the relevant HLA were identified by cumulative public TCR beta family frequency. CMV-specific TCR beta clonotypes restricted by HLA-C dominated the ex vivo response.

Sample: CD8+ T cells from cultured PBMCs, taken from culture after CMV antigen stimulation. This clonotype originated in a human donor in good health (CMV status not recorded). Some clones in this sample may be carry-over from other donors' samples.

CDR3 sequence (DNA): TGTGCCAGCAGCCAAGATAGAGTAGTGGGCCATGGCTACACCTTC. It codes for CASSQDRVVGHGYTF. The chain is built from TRBV3-1 and TRBJ1-2, with D unclear. The CDR3 length is 15 residues. Trimming pared 0 bases from V and 6 bases from J, leaving 14 bases between. From germline, CDR1 is LGHDT and CDR2 YNNKEL (reference sequence).